This T cell receptor (beta chain) was sequenced during a study of T cell responses to AZD1222 COVID-19 vaccine. Overall study findings and caveats: Donors skewed white British and female; clonal diversity was possibly underestimated. Once two AZD1222 doses were given, Spike-specific TCR breadth and depth went up. Sampling that yielded the repertoires occurred only after the peak T cell response.

The V segment lost 2 bases and the J segment 1 base; nucleotides outside the gene matches: 4. This CDR3 contains 16 residues. Germline loops: CDR1 MNHNY, CDR2 SVGAGI (reference sequence). Points on this clone: Its antigen is undetermined.

Data came from immunoSEQ multiplex PCR; TCRdb stores just in-frame clones and leaves some out. Of 120,000 or so clones in the sample, around 92% were seen once. Researchers grouped second doses given at about 4 or about 12 weeks into one pool. This receptor was taken from an adult who received the AZD1222 COVID-19 vaccine. This chain connects TRBV6-6 to TRBJ1-5; 8 nucleotides match TRBD1. Material: peripheral blood, obtained 28 days after the second AZD1222 dose. The CDR3 nucleotides are TGTGCCAGCAGTTACCGAGGACAGGGAAGCAATCAGCCCCAGCATTTT. Translating gives CASSYRGQGSNQPQHF.